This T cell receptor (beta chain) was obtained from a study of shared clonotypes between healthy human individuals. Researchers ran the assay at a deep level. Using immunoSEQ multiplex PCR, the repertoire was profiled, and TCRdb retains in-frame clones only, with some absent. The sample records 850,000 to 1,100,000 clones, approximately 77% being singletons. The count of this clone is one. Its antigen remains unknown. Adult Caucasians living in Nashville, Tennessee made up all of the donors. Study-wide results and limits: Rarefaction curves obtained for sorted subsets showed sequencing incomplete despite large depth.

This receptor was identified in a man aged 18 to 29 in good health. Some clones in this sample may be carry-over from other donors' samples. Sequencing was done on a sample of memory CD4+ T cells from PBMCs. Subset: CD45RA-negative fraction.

CDR3 residues: CASSWGQGSSEQFF. The CDR3 nucleotides read TGTGCCAGCAGCTGGGGACAGGGAAGCAGCGAGCAGTTCTTC. The chain recombines TRBV25-1 with TRBJ2-1; 9 bases align to TRBD1. The germline gives CDR1 MGHDK, CDR2 SYGVNS. V shed 6 bases, J shed 10 bases, and the junction held 10 bases outside the gene matches. This CDR3 is 14 amino acids long.